Included here is one T cell receptor beta chain sequence, with context. Its specificity is unknown. At one boundary the junction diverges from the germline segment, which might be a read error. The data originate from a study of CD8+CD57+ T cells in acquired aplastic anemia. Study-level information: Some 10 million reads were obtained on average for healthy donor CD4+ cells. Study-wide findings and caveats: Sharing between patients and controls was observed for around 27 CD8+ CDR3 sequences.

TCR beta VDJ combinations and CDR3 sequences were profiled from genomic DNA. TCRdb processed the reads anew with MiXCR; each CDR3 protein has one entry. The sample includes about 210,000 distinct CDR3 sequences, about 59% of them seen just once. The TCR originated in a human donor in good health. The sequenced sample was sorted CD4+, CD8+, or CD8+CD57+ T cells (not recorded which) from PBMCs.

CDR3 protein: CSVPLSGSLNEQLF. In DNA form, the CDR3 reads TGCAGTGTTCCGCTTAGCGGGAGTTTAAATGAGCAGCTCTTC. The rearrangement links TRBV20-1 to TRBJ2-1, with 9 bases matching TRBD2. The length of the CDR3 is 14 residues. CDR1 and CDR2 from the germline V gene are DFQATT and SNEGSKA (reference sequence).